This TCR beta chain was sequenced in a study of cytomegalovirus exposure and HLA in healthy donors. V dropped 5 bases and J dropped 0; count of bases not matched to a gene: 8. Germline lookup yields CDR1 SEHNR and CDR2 FQNEAQ (reference sequence). The CDR3 has 18 amino acids. The PCR ran on 60 Vbeta and 13 Jbeta primers. Produced via immunoSEQ multiplex PCR; TCRdb's table is partial and in-frame only. Seen here are about 110,000 clones, roughly 76% observed once, and the top ten hold more than 6%. A note on this clone: The antigen remains unidentified.

General observations from the study: In a later analysis, HLA-associated TCR beta chains were more clonally expanded than equally common others. Certain sequence variants were highly shared and formed a cluster, and this cluster was likely a sequencing artifact. Among TCR beta chains, those listed as cytomegalovirus-associated numbered roughly 150.

What was sequenced was PBMCs. The origin of this receptor is a woman aged 45-60 years in good health and CMV-seropositive. V is TRBV7-9 and J is TRBJ2-3; 13 nucleotides agree with TRBD2. The CDR3: CASSRTSGSGRSTDTQYF. The CDR3 DNA reads TGTGCCAGCAGCCGGACTAGCGGGAGTGGTAGGAGCACAGATACGCAGTATTTT.